The 22 T cell receptor beta chains below were found in one sample sequenced in a study of CD8 T cells in ankylosing spondylitis. One entry per CDR3 protein results from TCRdb running MiXCR on the 5' RACE reads. The table records some 200,000 distinct CDR3 sequences, 10% to 15% of them present only once. Input material: blood, either unsorted or a sorted T cell fraction (not recorded which). The receptors were gathered from a male donor with ankylosing spondylitis or in good health (not recorded which).

This clonotype was recorded a few times. The chain employs TRBV5-1 and TRBJ2-2; TRBD1 is a possible D gene (5 bases). The CDR3 has 14 amino acids. CDR1 is SGHRS and CDR2 is YFSETQ in the germline V gene. V gave up 0 bases and J gave up 4 bases, with 7 bases separating them. The CDR3 reads CASSLVDSTGELFF. CDR3 nucleotides: TGCGCCAGCAGCTTGGTCGACAGCACCGGGGAGCTGTTTTTT.

The sample holds many counts of this clonotype. The chain links TRBV6-5 to TRBJ1-1, with unresolved D. Between the trimmed V and J ends, which lost 2 bases and 1 base, there was a span of 17 bases. The germline CDR1 and CDR2 sequences are MNHEY and SVGAGI. The CDR3 covers 17 residues. The chain's CDR3 is CASSYTRLVTPNTEAFF. As DNA, the CDR3 is TGTGCCAGCAGTTACACCAGACTCGTAACACCGAACACTGAAGCTTTCTTT.

This clonotype was seen many times. This chain connects TRBV10-3 to TRBJ1-4, with 7 positions matching TRBD1. The CDR3 has 15 residues. After removal of 8 bases from V and 8 bases from J, the junction contained 14 bases not matched to a gene. The V gene's germline CDR1 is ENHRY and CDR2 SYGVKD. The CDR3 region is CAISTGTVKQEKLFF. CDR3 in DNA: TGTGCCATCTCCACCGGGACAGTGAAACAAGAAAAACTGTTTTTT.

The V call is TRBV7-8, the J call TRBJ2-7; D may be TRBD1 or TRBD2 (5 bases each). Germline V gene data show CDR1 as SGHVS and CDR2 as FQNEAQ. The CDR3 extends over 16 amino acids. Trimming pared 1 base from V and 0 bases from J, leaving 13 bases between. The CDR3 DNA reads as TGTGCCAGCAGCTTAGACGGGGCCCTGAGCTCCTACGAGCAGTACTTC. Protein: CASSLDGALSSYEQYF.

The rearrangement joins TRBV9 to TRBJ1-4; D possibly corresponds to TRBD1 (5 bases). The CDR3 consists of 16 residues. V was shortened by 0 bases and J by 3 bases, with 12 bases between the two germline ends. Germline loops: CDR1 SGDLS, CDR2 YYNGEE. The chain's CDR3 is CASSVAGGTANEKLFF. DNA of the CDR3: TGTGCCAGCAGCGTAGCTGGTGGGACGGCTAATGAAAAACTGTTTTTT.

A few counts support this clonotype. The rearrangement joins TRBV6-2 or TRBV6-3 to TRBJ2-1; D is perhaps TRBD2 (5 bases). V lost 2 bases and J lost 6, with 14 bases in between. CDR3 length equals 15 residues. The germline V gene has CDR1 MNHEY and CDR2 SVGEGT. The CDR3 here is CASSYLTDGGNEQFF. The DNA for the CDR3 is TGTGCCAGCAGTTACCTTACCGACGGAGGCAATGAGCAGTTCTTC.

This clonotype was found a few times. This chain connects TRBV12-3 or TRBV12-4 to TRBJ2-3, with 7 positions matching TRBD2. Trimming removed 5 bases from V and 0 bases from J; junction bases left unmatched: 2. CDR3 length equals 14 residues. CDR3 residues: CASSETSSTDTQYF. The CDR3 bases are TGTGCCAGCAGTGAGACTAGCAGCACAGATACGCAGTATTTT.

This clonotype was seen a few times. The chain carries TRBV14 and TRBJ1-2; D is ambiguous. The germline V gene encodes CDR1 SGHDN and CDR2 FVKESK. V lost 6 bases to trimming and J lost 4 bases, with 12 bases between them. This CDR3 spans 13 amino acids. DNA for the CDR3: TGTGCCAGCAGTCCGGGAACTCGCTATGGCTACACCTTC. Translated: CASSPGTRYGYTF.

This sequence joins TRBV6-1 and TRBJ2-3; 7 nucleotides agree with TRBD1. Germline values: CDR1 MNHNS, CDR2 SASEGT. J gave up 0 bases and V 6 bases, and 6 bases lay outside the gene matches. This CDR3 is built from 15 residues. The CDR3 loop is CASSQGDPSTDTQYF. DNA of the CDR3: TGTGCCAGCAGCCAGGGGGACCCAAGCACAGATACGCAGTATTTT.

This clonotype was counted only a few times. The chain has TRBV11-2 and TRBJ2-2; D call uncertain. V lost 1 base and J lost 1, with 7 bases in between. Germline CDR1 reads SGHAT; CDR2 reads FQNNGV. The CDR3 runs to 15 residues. The CDR3 sequence: CASSLGVENTGELFF. The CDR3 DNA sequence: TGTGCCAGCAGCTTAGGCGTGGAGAACACCGGGGAGCTGTTTTTT.

The chain links TRBV5-1 to TRBJ2-5; D gene ambiguous. Trimming removed 2 bases from V and 5 bases from J, with 13 bases in between. From germline, CDR1 is SGHRS and CDR2 YFSETQ. This CDR3 has 14 residues. The CDR3 reads CASSFDMLGETQYF. CDR3 nucleotides: TGCGCCAGCAGCTTTGACATGTTAGGGGAGACCCAGTACTTC. The whole variable domain, filled in from reference TRBV5-1 and TRBJ2-5, reads KAGVTQTPRYLIKTRGQQVTLSCSPISGHRSVSWYQQTPGQGLQFLFEYFSETQRNKGNFPGRFSGRQFSNSRSEMNVSTLELGDSALYLCASSFDMLGETQYFGPGTRLLVL.

The chain uses TRBV10-2 and TRBJ1-6, with 7 bases fitting TRBD1. J was trimmed by 11 bases and V by 3 bases; bases with no gene match: 7. The CDR3 covers 14 residues. Germline V gene lookup returns CDR1 WSHSY and CDR2 SAAADI. Here the CDR3 DNA reads TGCGCCAGCAGTGACCCGACAGGGCAAGCACCCCTCCACTTT. Translation: CASSDPTGQAPLHF.

V gene TRBV9 combines with J gene TRBJ1-1; no firm D call. The germline gives CDR1 SGDLS, CDR2 YYNGEE. This CDR3 has 13 amino acids. Trimming stripped 0 bases from V and 11 bases from J, with 14 bases between. The CDR3 reads CASSVATAPWAFF. The CDR3 DNA reads TGTGCCAGCAGCGTAGCTACGGCTCCATGGGCTTTCTTT.

This clonotype has at least ten counts. CDR3 sequence (DNA): TGTGCCATCAGTGAGTCGAAAATAATCCCAGGATTCACTGAAGCTTTCTTT. Its translation is CAISESKIIPGFTEAFF. The rearrangement joins TRBV10-3 to TRBJ1-1, with D hard to call. CDR1 is ENHRY, CDR2 SYGVKD, per germline. Trimming removed 0 bases from V and 4 bases from J, with 18 bases in between. This CDR3 contains 17 residues.

On this clonotype itself: The junction departs from germline at one end; a sequencing error may be responsible. The chain employs TRBV12-3 or TRBV12-4 and TRBJ2-1; tentatively, D is TRBD1 (6 bases). The CDR3 has 11 residues. DNA of the CDR3: TGTGCCAGCAGTATAGACGGGACACCATTTTTC. Its translation: CASSIDGTPFF.

The rearrangement uses TRBV30 and TRBJ1-1; 11 bases are a match to TRBD1. The germline gives CDR1 GTSNPN, CDR2 SVGIG (reference sequence). The length of the CDR3 is 16 residues. Trimming removed 2 bases from V and 6 bases from J; junction bases left unmatched: 11. CDR3 residues: CAWSSGTGGIFAEAFF. The CDR3 region has the DNA TGTGCCTGGAGTTCCGGGACAGGGGGAATTTTCGCTGAAGCTTTCTTT.

The V call is TRBV12-3 or TRBV12-4, the J call TRBJ2-5; D remains unclear. The CDR3 runs 13 residues. Trimming removed 2 bases from V and 1 base from J, with 5 bases in between. The CDR3 sequence: CASSLMGQETQYF. CDR3 in DNA: TGTGCCAGCAGTTTAATGGGCCAAGAGACCCAGTACTTC.

This clonotype was detected a few times. The chain recombines TRBV5-1 with TRBJ2-4; tentatively, D is TRBD2 (6 bases). This CDR3 contains 17 residues. The V gene lost 5 bases and the J gene lost 4 bases, with 22 bases spanning the gap. CDR1 and CDR2 from the germline V gene are SGHRS and YFSETQ. The CDR3 DNA reads TGCGCCAGCAGTGGAGGAGGGAATATTCAGCGGAAAAACATTCAGTACTTC. This translates into CASSGGGNIQRKNIQYF.

This sequence joins TRBV20-1 and TRBJ2-1; the D gene could be TRBD1 or TRBD2 (5 bases each). Trimming removed 6 bases at V and 0 bases at J, with 12 bases between. This CDR3 is built from 14 residues. The germline CDR1 and CDR2 sequences are DFQATT and SNEGSKA (reference sequence). CDR3 loop: CSADAGSSYNEQFF. CDR3 nucleotides: TGCAGTGCGGATGCAGGGAGCTCCTACAATGAGCAGTTCTTC.

The chain couples TRBV2 to TRBJ2-1; maybe TRBD1 (5 bases). Germline lookup yields CDR1 SNHLY and CDR2 FYNNEI. The CDR3 totals 15 residues. V was shortened by 6 bases and J by 9 bases, with 21 bases between the two germline ends. CDR3: CASRGAARDPGEQFF. CDR3 sequence (DNA): TGTGCCAGCAGAGGGGCCGCCCGAGATCCGGGTGAGCAGTTCTTC.

In its sample, this clonotype was seen a few times. CDR3 protein: CASSPLGGPSGANVLTF. CDR3 nucleotide sequence: TGTGCCAGCAGTCCACTGGGGGGACCCTCTGGGGCCAACGTCCTGACTTTC. The V gene is TRBV27, the J gene TRBJ2-6, with D possibly matching TRBD2 (6 bases). Germline V gene lookup returns CDR1 MNHEY and CDR2 SMNVEV (reference sequence). V was cut by 5 bases and J by 0 bases, with 14 bases left in between. This CDR3 has 17 amino acids.

This clonotype has a handful of counts. The chain has TRBV10-3 and TRBJ2-2, with D unresolved. Trimming removed 2 bases from V and 0 bases from J, with 10 bases in between. CDR3 length equals 16 residues. The germline V gene encodes CDR1 ENHRY and CDR2 SYGVKD. CDR3 sequence (DNA): TGTGCCATCAGTGAGGTCTTCTTCGCGAACACCGGGGAGCTGTTTTTT. Its translation is CAISEVFFANTGELFF.